The source of this TCR beta chain is a study of beta chain features in type 1 diabetes. Study overall: Healthy donors and patients showed comparable age, gender and cell yields.

The V end was cut by 5 bases, the J end by 7 bases, with 15 bases between. Germline V lookup: CDR1 SGHTA, CDR2 FQGNSA. The CDR3 extends over 14 amino acids. Note on this clone: Its antigen is unknown.

General study results and limits: The question left open here concerned HLA type influencing TCRB rearrangement. Within each of all four CD4+ subsets, Type 1 diabetes patients had TCRB CDR3s that were moderately but significantly shorter. The study found fewer insertions and more deletions at VDJ junctions in type 1 diabetes patients.

Investigators reverse transcribed all isolated RNA, so they sequenced expressed TCRB transcripts. TCRdb keeps only in-frame clones here, not all; method: immunoSEQ multiplex PCR. Found here are around 330,000 clones, 8% to 13% of them singletons; the top ten hold around 0.015%. The chain carries TRBV7-2 and TRBJ2-4; D might be TRBD2 (7 bases). The sample comprised naive CD4+ T cells from blood. The TCR comes from a woman aged 25 to 39 in good health. The CDR3 DNA reads as TGTGCCAGCAGCCCCCCGGGGGGCGGGAACATTCAGTACTTC. Translated, it gives CASSPPGGGNIQYF.